Listed here are 18 T cell receptor beta chains from one sample, sequenced in a study of shared clonotypes between healthy human individuals. TCRdb's table, derived via immunoSEQ multiplex PCR, lists solely in-frame clones and lacks some. The top ten clones hold 0.11% to 0.15% of a sample with roughly 2.5 million clones, 85% to 95% of them seen once. Sequenced input: naive CD4+ T cells sorted from blood. Subset specified: CD45RA+ positively selected. These receptors were taken from a man between 18 and 29 years old in good health.

For this clone: The same CDR3 arises from other DNA sequences in this sample as well. This sequence joins TRBV9 and TRBJ2-5, with D hard to call. Trimming stripped 2 bases from V and 0 bases from J, with 8 bases between. The CDR3 is 14 residues long. The V gene's germline CDR1 is SGDLS and CDR2 YYNGEE. The CDR3 coding sequence is TGTGCCAGCAGCGTGGACGGGTACCAAGAGACCCAGTACTTC. Translated, it gives CASSVDGYQETQYF.

The CDR3 here is CSVSRGSGNYEQYF. The CDR3 DNA follows: TGCAGCGTATCAAGGGGTAGCGGGAACTACGAGCAGTACTTC. The rearrangement links TRBV29-1 to TRBJ2-7, with 8 positions matching TRBD2. V dropped 6 bases and J dropped 3; count of bases not matched to a gene: 10. The CDR3 has 14 amino acids. CDR1 and CDR2 from the germline V gene are SQVTM and ANQGSEA.

The gene calls are TRBV5-6 and TRBJ1-4, with 7 nucleotides matching TRBD1. The CDR3 has 15 amino acids. V lost 0 bases to trimming and J lost 7 bases; unmatched junction nucleotides: 6. The germline CDR1 and CDR2 sequences are SGHDT and YYEEEE. The CDR3 DNA reads TGTGCCAGCAGCTTGGGGCAGGGGGTTGGTGAAAAACTGTTTTTT. This codes for CASSLGQGVGEKLFF.

J is TRBJ2-1 and V is TRBV5-1; D not resolved. CDR1 SGHRS and CDR2 YFSETQ come from the germline V gene. V was pared by 1 base and J by 0 bases, with 8 bases between. The CDR3 contains 15 residues. CDR3 DNA: TGCGCCAGCAGCTTGAACGGAGACTCCTACAATGAGCAGTTCTTC. As protein: CASSLNGDSYNEQFF.

The CDR3 here is CASSNPAGGADTQYF. CDR3 nucleotides: TGTGCCAGCAGCAACCCAGCGGGGGGAGCAGATACGCAGTATTTT. This chain uses TRBV5-4 with TRBJ2-3, with 9 bases identical to TRBD2. Germline trimming cut 4 bases from V and 4 bases from J; bases unmatched to any gene: 7. Germline loops: CDR1 SGHNT, CDR2 YYREEE (reference sequence). The CDR3 is 15 amino acids.

The chain couples TRBV6-5 to TRBJ2-2; 10 bases align to TRBD2. This CDR3 spans 14 amino acids. Germline V gene lookup returns CDR1 MNHEY and CDR2 SVGAGI. V dropped 10 bases and J dropped 2; count of bases not matched to a gene: 4. For the CDR3, the DNA is TGTGCCATTAGCGGGGGGCTAAACACCGGGGAGCTGTTTTTT. Residues: CAISGGLNTGELFF.

This clone has just a few counts. The chain uses TRBV14 and TRBJ1-1; D unclear. There are 13 residues in the CDR3. Germline assignment: CDR1 SGHDN and CDR2 FVKESK. The V and J ends lost 4 bases and 1 base respectively, with 7 bases between them. CDR3 loop: CASSPSWNTEAFF. The DNA of the CDR3 is TGTGCCAGCAGCCCATCTTGGAACACTGAAGCTTTCTTT. The complete variable domain, with remaining parts taken from reference TRBV14 and TRBJ1-1, reads EAGVTQFPSHSVIEKGQTVTLRCDPISGHDNLYWYRRVMGKEIKFLLHFVKESKQDESGMPNNRFLAERTGGTYSTLKVQPAELEDSGVYFCASSPSWNTEAFFGQGTRLTVV.

V is TRBV18 and J is TRBJ2-5; TRBD1 aligns across 7 bases. CDR3 size: 15 residues. Germline assignment: CDR1 KGHSH and CDR2 LQKENI. Trimming cost V 6 bases and J 4 bases; bases outside gene matches: 11. The CDR3 sequence: CASSSDRSGGETQYF. The CDR3 nucleotides are TGTGCCAGCTCCTCGGACAGGAGCGGCGGAGAGACCCAGTACTTC.

This rearrangement joins TRBV6-6 to TRBJ2-7, with 11 bases that match TRBD1. Germline V gene lookup returns CDR1 MNHNY and CDR2 SVGAGI (reference sequence). After removal of 2 bases from V and 3 bases from J, the junction contained 3 bases not matched to a gene. The CDR3 has 15 residues. The CDR3 DNA reads as TGTGCCAGCAGTTACGCGGACAGGGGGCGCTACGAGCAGTACTTC. This gives the protein CASSYADRGRYEQYF.

This rearrangement joins TRBV27 to TRBJ1-2; no firm D call. Per the germline V gene, CDR1 is MNHEY and CDR2 is SMNVEV (reference sequence). Trimming pared 3 bases from V and 8 bases from J, leaving 13 bases between. The CDR3 totals 13 residues. The CDR3 sequence is CASSLEPKGGYTF. The CDR3 DNA reads as TGTGCCAGCAGTTTGGAGCCCAAGGGAGGCTACACCTTC.

V gene TRBV11-2 combines with J gene TRBJ2-7, with 11 bases lining up with TRBD2. The CDR3 loop spans 14 amino acids. Germline V CDR1 and CDR2: SGHAT, FQNNGV. J was trimmed by 4 bases and V by 5 bases; bases with no gene match: 4. The CDR3 bases are TGTGCCAGCAGCACTAGCGGGAGACTTTACGAGCAGTACTTC. Translating it yields CASSTSGRLYEQYF.

J is TRBJ1-5 and V is TRBV19, with D possibly TRBD1 on 6 matching bases. The CDR3 covers 15 residues. Trimming removed 3 bases from V and 7 bases from J, with 16 bases in between. Germline lookup yields CDR1 LNHDA and CDR2 SQIVND (reference sequence). This CDR3 reads CASSMGGAYGQPQHF. CDR3 sequence (DNA): TGTGCCAGTAGTATGGGGGGGGCGTACGGGCAGCCCCAGCATTTT.

The CDR3 region is CASSWSGTGTNTEAFF. The DNA of the CDR3 is TGCGCCAGCAGCTGGTCCGGGACAGGGACGAACACTGAAGCTTTCTTT. V and J are TRBV5-1 and TRBJ1-1, with 9 bases that match TRBD1. Losses at the gene ends were 3 bases for V and 1 base for J; bases not matched to a gene: 7. The CDR3 spans 16 residues. CDR1 is SGHRS, CDR2 YFSETQ, per germline.

This clone was seen once. The chain has TRBV18 and TRBJ2-7; 10 positions agree with TRBD2. The CDR3 spans 16 residues. Per the germline V gene, CDR1 is KGHSH and CDR2 is LQKENI. J was trimmed by 2 bases and V by 2 bases; bases with no gene match: 6. CDR3 loop: CASSPNSGTSAYEQYF. For the CDR3, the DNA is TGTGCCAGCTCACCAAATTCCGGGACTAGCGCCTACGAGCAGTACTTC.

V and J are TRBV6-1 and TRBJ1-4; weak D call: TRBD1 (6 bases). The CDR3 is 14 residues long. V gave up 6 bases and J gave up 2 bases, with 10 bases separating them. Germline V lookup: CDR1 MNHNS, CDR2 SASEGT. Here the CDR3 reads CASRWGQTNEKLFF. In DNA form, the CDR3 reads TGTGCCAGCAGATGGGGGCAGACTAATGAAAAACTGTTTTTT.

The J gene is TRBJ2-7, the V gene TRBV12-5; D possibly corresponds to TRBD1 (5 bases). Germline values: CDR1 LGHNT, CDR2 FRNRAP. Deletions cut 5 bases from V and 2 bases from J, with 10 bases between. The CDR3 has 13 amino acids. In DNA form, the CDR3 reads TGTGCTAGTGGTGTGGCAGGGACCTACGAGCAGTACTTC. It encodes CASGVAGTYEQYF. Filled out from reference TRBV12-5 and TRBJ2-7, the complete variable domain reads DARVTQTPRHKVTEMGQEVTMRCQPILGHNTVFWYRQTMMQGLELLAYFRNRAPLDDSGMPKDRFSAEMPDATLATLKIQPSEPRDSAVYFCASGVAGTYEQYFGPGTRLTVT.

The chain recombines TRBV28 with TRBJ2-5, with D maybe TRBD2 (6 bases). The CDR3 loop spans 14 amino acids. In germline, CDR1 is MDHEN, CDR2 SYDVKM. Trimming pared 3 bases from V and 3 bases from J, leaving 11 bases between. Written as DNA, the CDR3 is TGTGCCAGCAGTTTCCGGGGGACTGAAGAGACCCAGTACTTC. Translating gives CASSFRGTEETQYF.

The CDR3 region is CASSQEAPGLAGIVSYNEQFF. CDR3 DNA: TGCGCCAGCAGCCAAGAAGCGCCGGGACTAGCGGGCATTGTCTCCTACAATGAGCAGTTCTTC. The chain uses TRBV4-3 and TRBJ2-1; 12 positions agree with TRBD2. After removal of 0 bases from V and 0 bases from J, the junction contained 12 bases not matched to a gene. CDR3 length: 21 residues. Germline loops: CDR1 LGHNA, CDR2 YSLEER.